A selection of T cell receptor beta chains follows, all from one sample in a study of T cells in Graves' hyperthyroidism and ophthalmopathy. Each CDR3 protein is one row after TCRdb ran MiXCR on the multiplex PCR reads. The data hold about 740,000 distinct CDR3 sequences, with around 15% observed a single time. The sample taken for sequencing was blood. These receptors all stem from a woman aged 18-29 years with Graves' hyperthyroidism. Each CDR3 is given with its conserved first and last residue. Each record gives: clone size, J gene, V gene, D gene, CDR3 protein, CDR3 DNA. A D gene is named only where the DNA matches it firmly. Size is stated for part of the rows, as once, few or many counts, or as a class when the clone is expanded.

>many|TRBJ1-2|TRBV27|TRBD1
CASSQGTVYGYTF
TGTGCCAGCAGTCAAGGGACAGTCTATGGCTACACCTTC
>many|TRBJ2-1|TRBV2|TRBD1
CASRTQGQGAYNEQFF
TGTGCCAGCAGGACACAGGGGCAGGGTGCCTACAATGAGCAGTTCTTC
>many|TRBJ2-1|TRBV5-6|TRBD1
CASSLGWGQDHYNEQFF
TGTGCCAGCAGCTTGGGCTGGGGACAGGATCACTACAATGAGCAGTTCTTC
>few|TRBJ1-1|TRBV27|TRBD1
CASRFQGGGTEAFF
TGTGCCAGCAGGTTTCAGGGGGGAGGCACTGAAGCTTTCTTT
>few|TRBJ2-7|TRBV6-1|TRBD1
CASSEASGQASEQYF
TGTGCCAGCAGTGAAGCTTCTGGACAGGCCTCGGAGCAGTACTTC
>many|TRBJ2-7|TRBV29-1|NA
CSVQLRRRVYEQYF
TGCAGCGTGCAACTCCGGAGGCGGGTCTACGAGCAGTACTTC
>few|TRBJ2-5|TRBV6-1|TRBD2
CASSHRTREVETQYF
TGTGCCAGCAGCCATAGGACACGGGAGGTGGAGACCCAGTACTTC
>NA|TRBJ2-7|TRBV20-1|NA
CSARDQQAYEQYF
TGCAGTGCTAGAGATCAGCAGGCCTACGAGCAGTACTTC
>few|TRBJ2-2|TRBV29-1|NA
CSVRNTGELFF
TGCAGCGTGCGGAACACCGGGGAGCTGTTTTTT
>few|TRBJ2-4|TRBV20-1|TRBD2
CSAISGSYAKNIQYF
TGCAGTGCTATTAGCGGGAGTTATGCCAAAAACATTCAGTACTTC
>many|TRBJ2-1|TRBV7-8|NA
CASSFGSNSYNEQFF
TGTGCCAGCAGCTTTGGCTCAAACTCCTACAATGAGCAGTTCTTC
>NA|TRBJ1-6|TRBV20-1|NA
CSATSLREENSPLHF
TGCAGTGCTACCTCCCTCAGGGAGGAGAATTCACCCCTCCACTTT
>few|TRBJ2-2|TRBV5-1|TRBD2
CASSKTSGRGTGELFF
TGCGCCAGCAGCAAAACTAGCGGGAGGGGTACCGGGGAGCTGTTTTTT
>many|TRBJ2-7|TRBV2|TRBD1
CASSVNDRGLREQYF
TGTGCCAGCAGTGTGAATGACAGGGGGCTTAGGGAGCAGTACTTC
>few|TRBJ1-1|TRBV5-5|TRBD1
CASSWTGANTEAFF
TGTGCCAGCAGCTGGACAGGGGCTAACACTGAAGCTTTCTTT
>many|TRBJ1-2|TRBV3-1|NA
CASSQVRAHPSGGYTF
TGTGCCAGCAGCCAAGTGCGCGCGCACCCATCGGGGGGCTACACCTTC
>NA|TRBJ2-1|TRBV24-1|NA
CATSASSWEQFF
TGTGCCACCAGTGCCTCCTCTTGGGAGCAGTTCTTC
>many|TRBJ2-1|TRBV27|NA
CASRSGRHNEQFF
TGTGCCAGCAGAAGCGGAAGACACAATGAGCAGTTCTTC
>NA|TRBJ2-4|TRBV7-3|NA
CASSRGTQGSIQYF
TGTGCCAGCAGCCGGGGGACCCAGGGGAGCATTCAGTACTTC
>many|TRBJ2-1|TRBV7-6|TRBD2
CASSLGGRTYNEQFF
TGTGCCAGCAGCTTAGGCGGGAGGACTTACAATGAGCAGTTCTTC
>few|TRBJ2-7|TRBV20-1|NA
CSARRQSSYEQYF
TGCAGTGCTAGGCGCCAGAGTAGTTACGAGCAGTACTTC
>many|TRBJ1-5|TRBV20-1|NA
CSASVHLNQPQHF
TGCAGTGCTAGTGTGCATCTCAATCAGCCCCAGCATTTT
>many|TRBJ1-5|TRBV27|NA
CASSFGLDQPQHF
TGTGCCAGCAGTTTTGGGTTGGATCAGCCCCAGCATTTT
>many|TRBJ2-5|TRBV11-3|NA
CASTDPLQETQYF
TGTGCCAGCACCGACCCCCTTCAAGAGACCCAGTACTTC
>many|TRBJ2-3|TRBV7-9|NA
CASNLGVHTQYF
TGTGCCAGCAACCTAGGAGTTCATACGCAGTATTTT
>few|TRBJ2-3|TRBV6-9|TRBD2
CASSYLDGGISTDTQYF
TGTGCCAGCAGTTACCTGGACGGGGGGATAAGCACAGATACGCAGTATTTT